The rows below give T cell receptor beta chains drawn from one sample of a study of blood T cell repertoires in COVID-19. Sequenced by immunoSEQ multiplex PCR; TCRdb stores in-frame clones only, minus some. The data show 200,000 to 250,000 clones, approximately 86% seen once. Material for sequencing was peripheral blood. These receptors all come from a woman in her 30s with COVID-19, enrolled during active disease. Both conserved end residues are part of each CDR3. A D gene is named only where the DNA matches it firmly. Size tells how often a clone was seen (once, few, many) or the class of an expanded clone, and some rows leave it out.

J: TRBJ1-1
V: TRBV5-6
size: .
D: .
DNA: TGTGCCAGCAGCCCCCAGGGGCGAGGCACTGAAGCTTTCTTT
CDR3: CASSPQGRGTEAFF

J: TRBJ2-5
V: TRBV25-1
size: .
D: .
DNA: TGTGCCAGCAGTGCCCTCGGTCCGGGAGAGACCCAGTACTTC
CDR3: CASSALGPGETQYF

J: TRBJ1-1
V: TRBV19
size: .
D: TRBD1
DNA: TGTGCCAGTAGTCGAGGACAGGGCGAAGCTTTCTTT
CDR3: CASSRGQGEAFF

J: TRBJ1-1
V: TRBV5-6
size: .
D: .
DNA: TGTGCCAGCAGCTTGTCGGGGGGGAGGAGCACTGAAGCTTTCTTT
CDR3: CASSLSGGRSTEAFF

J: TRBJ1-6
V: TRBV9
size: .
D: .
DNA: TGTGCCAGCAGCGTATCACCAGGGAATAATTCACCCCTCCACTTT
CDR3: CASSVSPGNNSPLHF

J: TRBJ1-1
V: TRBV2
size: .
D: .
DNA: TGTGCCAGCAGTGATTACCCGAGTGGGCGAGCTGAAGCTTTCTTT
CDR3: CASSDYPSGRAEAFF

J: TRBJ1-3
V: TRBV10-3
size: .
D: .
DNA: TGTGCCATCAGTGAGTCGGTCAGAGCAGGATCCGGCTCATTGAGCTCTGGAAACACCATATATTTT
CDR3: CAISESVRAGSGSLSSGNTIYF

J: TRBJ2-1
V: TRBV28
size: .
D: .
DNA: TGTGCCAGCAGTTTAAGGGGGTTGGTTAGCGATGAGCAGTTCTTC
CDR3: CASSLRGLVSDEQFF

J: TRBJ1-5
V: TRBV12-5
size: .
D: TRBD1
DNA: TGTGCTAGTGGTTTGGTACAGGGGGACAGGGGTAGGCAGCCCCAGCATTTT
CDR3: CASGLVQGDRGRQPQHF

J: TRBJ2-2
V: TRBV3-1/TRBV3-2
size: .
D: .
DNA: TGTGCCAGCAGCCTCCCAGGTACCGGGGAGCTGTTTTTT
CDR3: CASSLPGTGELFF

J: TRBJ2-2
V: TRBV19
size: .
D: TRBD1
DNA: TGTGCCAGTAGTCAAGACAGGGGCGGGACCGGGGAGCTGTTTTTT
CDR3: CASSQDRGGTGELFF

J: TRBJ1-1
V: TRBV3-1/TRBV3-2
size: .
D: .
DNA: TGTGCCAGCAGCGGAGTTAACACTGAAGCTTTCTTT
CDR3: CASSGVNTEAFF

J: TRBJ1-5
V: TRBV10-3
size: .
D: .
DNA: TGTGCCATCAGTGAGGTTATAGCTCAGCCCCAGCATTTT
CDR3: CAISEVIAQPQHF

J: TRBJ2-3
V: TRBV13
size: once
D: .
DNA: TGTGCCAGCAGCTTACGCGGGGAAGATACGCAGTATTTT
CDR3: CASSLRGEDTQYF

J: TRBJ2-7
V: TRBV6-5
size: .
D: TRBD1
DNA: TGTGCCAGCAGTTACTCGACGGGACAGCACTCCTACGAGCAGTACTTC
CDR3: CASSYSTGQHSYEQYF

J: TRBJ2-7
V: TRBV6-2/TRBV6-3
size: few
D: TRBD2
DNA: TGTGCCAGCAGTTACAACGTAGCGGGGGACCCCTACGAGCAGTACTTC
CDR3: CASSYNVAGDPYEQYF

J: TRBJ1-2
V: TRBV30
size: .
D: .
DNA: TGTGCCTGGAGGTATAACTATGGCTACACCTTC
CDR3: CAWRYNYGYTF

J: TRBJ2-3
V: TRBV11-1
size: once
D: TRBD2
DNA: TGTGCCAGCAGCATAGCGGGAGAACTCACAGATACGCAGTATTTT
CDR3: CASSIAGELTDTQYF

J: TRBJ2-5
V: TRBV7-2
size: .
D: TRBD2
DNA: TGTGCCAGCAGCGAAGGGACTAGCGGGGAAGAGACCCAGTACTTC
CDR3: CASSEGTSGEETQYF

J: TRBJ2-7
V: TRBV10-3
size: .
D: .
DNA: TGTGCCATCAGTGATCCTGGTCAGAAACGCTACGAGCAGTACTTC
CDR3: CAISDPGQKRYEQYF

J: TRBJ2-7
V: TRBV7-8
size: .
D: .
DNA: TGTGCCAGCAGCTTAGCCCAGGGTTACGAGCAGTACTTC
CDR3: CASSLAQGYEQYF

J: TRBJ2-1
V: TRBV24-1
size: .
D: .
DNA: TGTGCCACCAGTGACAGTAGCAGGGCTAAGCATGAGCAGTTCTTC
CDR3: CATSDSSRAKHEQFF

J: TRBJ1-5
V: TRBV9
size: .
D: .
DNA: TGTGCCAGCAGCGTCGACGGGGGGAGCCAGCATTTT
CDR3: CASSVDGGSQHF

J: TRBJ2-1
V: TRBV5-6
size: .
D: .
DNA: TGTGCCAGCAGCTTGGTGGGGGGTCCGAACAATGAGCAGTTCTTC
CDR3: CASSLVGGPNNEQFF

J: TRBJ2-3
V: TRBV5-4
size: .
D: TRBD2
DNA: TGTGCCAGCACCAAGTATGGGACTAGTCAGTATTTT
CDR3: CASTKYGTSQYF

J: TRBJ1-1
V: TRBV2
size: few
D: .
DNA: TGTGCCAGCAGCCTCGACAGGTACCCCAATGAAGCTTTCTTT
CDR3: CASSLDRYPNEAFF

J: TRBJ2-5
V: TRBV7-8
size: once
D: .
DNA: TGTGCCAGCAGCCCCCTCGGGGGATCGTACCAAGAGACCCAGTACTTC
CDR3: CASSPLGGSYQETQYF

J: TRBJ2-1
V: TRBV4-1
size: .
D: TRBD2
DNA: TGCGCCAGCAGCCCCAAGGAGCGGGGAGGGGATGAGCAGTTCTTC
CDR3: CASSPKERGGDEQFF

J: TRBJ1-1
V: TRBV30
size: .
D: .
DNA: TGTGCCTGGAGTGTGATTCAGGACACTGAAGCTTTCTTT
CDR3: CAWSVIQDTEAFF

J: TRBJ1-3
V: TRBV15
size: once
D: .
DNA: TGTGCCACCAGCAGGGGATTACAGGGAGCTGGAAACACCATATATTTT
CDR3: CATSRGLQGAGNTIYF

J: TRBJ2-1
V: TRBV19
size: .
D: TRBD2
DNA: TGTGCCAGTAGTATTGAGGGGGTGACTAGCGGGGGTTACAATGAGCAGTTCTTC
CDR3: CASSIEGVTSGGYNEQFF

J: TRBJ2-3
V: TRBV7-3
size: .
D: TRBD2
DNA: TGTGCCAGCAGCTTAATTGCGACTAGCGGGGGGCACTACCTCACAGATACGCAGTATTTT
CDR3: CASSLIATSGGHYLTDTQYF

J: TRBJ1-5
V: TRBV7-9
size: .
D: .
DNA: TGTGCCAGCAGCTTTGGGGCAGGGGTTAGCAATCAGCCCCAGCATTTT
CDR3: CASSFGAGVSNQPQHF

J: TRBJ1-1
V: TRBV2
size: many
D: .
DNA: TGTGCCAGCAGTGAAGGGGCGAACACTGAAGCTTTCTTT
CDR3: CASSEGANTEAFF

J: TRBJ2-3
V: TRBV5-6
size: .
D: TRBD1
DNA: TGTGCCAGCAGCTTGGCCAGGGACAGGGGTACCCTCACAGATACGCAGTATTTT
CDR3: CASSLARDRGTLTDTQYF

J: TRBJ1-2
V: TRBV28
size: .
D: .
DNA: TGTGCCAGTCCAGGGGTGCCCAACTATGGCTACACCTTC
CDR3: CASPGVPNYGYTF

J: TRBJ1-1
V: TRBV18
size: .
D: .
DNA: TGTGCCAGCTCACCAAACGGGGGATCCACTGAAGCTTTCTTT
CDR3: CASSPNGGSTEAFF

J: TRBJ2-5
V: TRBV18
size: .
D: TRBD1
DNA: TGTGCCAGCTCACCAGCGACAGGGCGAGAGACCCAGTACTTC
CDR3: CASSPATGRETQYF

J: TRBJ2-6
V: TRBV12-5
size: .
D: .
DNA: TGTGTATCAGGGGTTTCTGGGGCCAACGTCCTGACTTTC
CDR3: CVSGVSGANVLTF

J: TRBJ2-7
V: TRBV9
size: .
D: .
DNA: TGTGCCAGCAGTCCCGCGACTAGTCAAAGCGAGCAGTACTTC
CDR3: CASSPATSQSEQYF

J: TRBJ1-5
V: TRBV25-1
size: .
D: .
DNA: TGTGCCAGCAGTGCCCCGGGGGTTAGCAATCAGCCCCAGCATTTT
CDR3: CASSAPGVSNQPQHF

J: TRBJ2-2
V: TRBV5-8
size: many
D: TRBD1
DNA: TGTGCCAGCAGCCTCCGCCGGGACAGGGGGCGCAGCACCGGGGAGCTGTTTTTT
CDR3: CASSLRRDRGRSTGELFF

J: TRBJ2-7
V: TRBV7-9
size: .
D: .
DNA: TGTGCCAGCAGCCCACGACAGGAGCGCTACGAGCAGTACTTC
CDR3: CASSPRQERYEQYF

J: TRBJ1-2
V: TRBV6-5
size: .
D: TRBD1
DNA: TGTGCCAGCGCCTTCGACAGGGGATTGCACTATGGCTACACCTTC
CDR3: CASAFDRGLHYGYTF

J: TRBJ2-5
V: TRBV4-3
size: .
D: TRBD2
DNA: TGCGCCAGCAGCCGAAGGCTAGCGGGAGATGAGACCCAGTACTTC
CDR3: CASSRRLAGDETQYF

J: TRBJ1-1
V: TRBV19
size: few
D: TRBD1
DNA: TGTGCCAGTACCCGATCAGGGGGACAGGGGATCACTGAAGCTTTCTTT
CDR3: CASTRSGGQGITEAFF

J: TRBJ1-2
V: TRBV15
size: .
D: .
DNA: TGTGCCACCAGCAACCCGACTCTAAGGGGCTACACCTTC
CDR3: CATSNPTLRGYTF

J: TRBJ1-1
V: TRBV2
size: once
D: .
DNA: TGTGCCAGCAGTGAGCGGGGGTCTGAAGCTTTCTTT
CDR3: CASSERGSEAFF

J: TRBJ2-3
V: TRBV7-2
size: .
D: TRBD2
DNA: TGTGCCAGCAGCCCTAGCGGCCCTGGGTGGCGGTATTTT
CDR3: CASSPSGPGWRYF

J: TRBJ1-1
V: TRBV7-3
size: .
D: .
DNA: TGTGCCAGCAGCGCTAAGGAAAGGGGTGAAGCTTTCTTT
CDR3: CASSAKERGEAFF

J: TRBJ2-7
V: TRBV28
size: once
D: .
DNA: .
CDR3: CASSSSYEQYF

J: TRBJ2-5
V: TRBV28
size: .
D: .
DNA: TGTGCCAGCAGTCCCGTCAGGGCCCGGACCCAGTACTTC
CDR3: CASSPVRARTQYF

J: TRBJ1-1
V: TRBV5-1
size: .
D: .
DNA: TGCGCCAGCAGCTTGCAAGGAGACACTGAAGCTTTCTTT
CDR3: CASSLQGDTEAFF

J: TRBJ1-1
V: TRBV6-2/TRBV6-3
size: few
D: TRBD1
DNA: TGTGCCAGCAGTCCGCCGGGACAGGGCCGAAACACTGAAGCTTTCTTT
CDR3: CASSPPGQGRNTEAFF

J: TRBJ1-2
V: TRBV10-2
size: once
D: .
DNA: TGCGCCAGCAGTGAGTCGATGTGGGGGCGCAAGGATGGCTACACCTTC
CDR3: CASSESMWGRKDGYTF

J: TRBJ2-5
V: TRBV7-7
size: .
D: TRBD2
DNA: TGTGCCAGCAGCTTAGAAGGGACTAGCGGGTACCAAGATATGGGCCAGTACTTC
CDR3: CASSLEGTSGYQDMGQYF

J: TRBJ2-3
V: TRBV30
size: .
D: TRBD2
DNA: TGTGCCTGGAGTACGGGCCCTCGGGGGGGGGATAGCACAGATACGCAGTATTTT
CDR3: CAWSTGPRGGDSTDTQYF

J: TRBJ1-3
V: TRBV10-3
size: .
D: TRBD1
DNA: TGTGCCATCAGTACAGGGGCCGGAAACACCATATATTTT
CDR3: CAISTGAGNTIYF

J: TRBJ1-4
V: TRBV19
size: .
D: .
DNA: TGTGCCAGTAGTATCGGGGGTGTTATGGCTAATGAAAAACTGTTTTTT
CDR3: CASSIGGVMANEKLFF